Listed here are 8 T cell receptor beta chains from one sample, sequenced in a study of blood T cell repertoires in COVID-19. Sequencing used immunoSEQ multiplex PCR; TCRdb keeps in-frame clones, though not all of them. Of hundreds of thousands of clones in the sample, 85% to 90% were seen once. Sequenced material: peripheral blood. The source of these receptors is a man aged 65 to 79 with acute or convalescent COVID-19.

J is TRBJ2-3 and V is TRBV12-5; D may be TRBD2 (5 bases). Trimming stripped 4 bases from V and 5 bases from J, with 7 bases between. The CDR3 totals 12 residues. Germline CDR1 is LGHNT and CDR2 is FRNRAP. CDR3 DNA: TGTGCTAGTGGTTGGGAGTTAGATACGCAGTATTTT. It yields the protein CASGWELDTQYF.

CDR3 in amino acids: CASTAGQSYGYTF. The CDR3 DNA is TGTGCCAGCACAGCAGGGCAAAGCTATGGCTACACCTTC. The V and J genes are TRBV6-5 and TRBJ1-2, with D possibly being TRBD1 (5 bases). Germline values: CDR1 MNHEY, CDR2 SVGAGI. Trimming took 7 bases from V and 4 from J, leaving 13 bases between them. The CDR3 is 13 residues long.

V gene TRBV24-1 combines with J gene TRBJ1-4; tentatively, D is TRBD1 (6 bases). From germline, CDR1 is KGHDR and CDR2 SFDVKD. V was shortened by 5 bases and J by 7 bases, with 19 bases between the two germline ends. The CDR3 is 16 amino acids. The CDR3 loop reads CATSASRGSFAEKLFF. CDR3 DNA: TGTGCCACCAGTGCCTCCAGGGGATCGTTCGCTGAAAAACTGTTTTTT.

This chain connects TRBV7-2 to TRBJ2-1, with 11 bases fitting TRBD2. The ends lost 3 bases at V and 5 bases at J; junction bases unmatched: 9. The germline CDR1 and CDR2 sequences are SGHTA and FQGNSA. The CDR3 consists of 17 residues. The DNA for the CDR3 is TGTGCCAGCAGCTTTTTTAGCGGGAGGGGGAGAGACAATGAGCAGTTCTTC. It is translated as CASSFFSGRGRDNEQFF.

This CDR3 is CASSPRTGSNYGYTF. CDR3 in DNA: TGTGCCAGCTCACCGCGGACAGGATCTAACTATGGCTACACCTTC. The J gene is TRBJ1-2, the V gene TRBV18, with TRBD1 identical over 7 bases. J was trimmed by 0 bases and V by 3 bases; bases with no gene match: 4. This CDR3 has 15 amino acids. CDR1 is KGHSH and CDR2 is LQKENI in the germline V gene.

The V call is TRBV5-1, the J call TRBJ2-1; TRBD2 agrees at 8 bases. Germline lookup yields CDR1 SGHRS and CDR2 YFSETQ. J lost 0 bases, V lost 0 bases, and 11 bases had no gene match. CDR3 length equals 19 residues. The DNA for the CDR3 is TGCGCCAGCAGCTTGGCCCGGGGGGGGTCTCTGAGCTCCTACAATGAGCAGTTCTTC. As protein: CASSLARGGSLSSYNEQFF.

The J gene is TRBJ2-5, the V gene TRBV27; 10 bases map to TRBD1. Germline V CDR1 and CDR2: MNHEY, SMNVEV (reference sequence). The CDR3 length is 16 residues. V was pared by 3 bases and J by 2 bases, with 6 bases of the junction left unmatched. The CDR3 spells CASSFARTGGQETQYF. In DNA form, the CDR3 reads TGTGCCAGCAGTTTCGCTCGGACAGGGGGACAAGAGACCCAGTACTTC.

Only one count was recorded for this clone. The chain links TRBV6-6 to TRBJ2-1, with D maybe TRBD1 (5 bases). V lost 7 bases, J lost 1 base, and 11 bases lay in between. The germline V gene encodes CDR1 MNHNY and CDR2 SVGAGI (reference sequence). The CDR3 sequence is 14 residues long. The DNA of the CDR3 is TGTGCCAGCACCCAGGGCTCGTCCTACAATGAGCAGTTCTTC. It encodes CASTQGSSYNEQFF.